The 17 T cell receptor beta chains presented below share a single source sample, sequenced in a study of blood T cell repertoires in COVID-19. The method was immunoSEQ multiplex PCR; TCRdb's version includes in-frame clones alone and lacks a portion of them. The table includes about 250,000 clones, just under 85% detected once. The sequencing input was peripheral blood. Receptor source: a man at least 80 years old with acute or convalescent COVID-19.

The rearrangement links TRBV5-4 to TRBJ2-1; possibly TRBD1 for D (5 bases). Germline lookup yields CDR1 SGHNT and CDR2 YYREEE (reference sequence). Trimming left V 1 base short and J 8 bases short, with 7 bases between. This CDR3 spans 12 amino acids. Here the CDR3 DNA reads TGTGCCAGCAGCTTGCAGGGCGATGAGCAGTTCTTC. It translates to CASSLQGDEQFF.

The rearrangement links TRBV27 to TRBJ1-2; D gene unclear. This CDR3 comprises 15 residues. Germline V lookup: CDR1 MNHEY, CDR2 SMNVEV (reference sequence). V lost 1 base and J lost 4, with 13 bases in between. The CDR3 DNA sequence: TGTGCCAGCAGTTTATACATTTGGCCAAGCTATGGCTACACCTTC. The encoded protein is CASSLYIWPSYGYTF.

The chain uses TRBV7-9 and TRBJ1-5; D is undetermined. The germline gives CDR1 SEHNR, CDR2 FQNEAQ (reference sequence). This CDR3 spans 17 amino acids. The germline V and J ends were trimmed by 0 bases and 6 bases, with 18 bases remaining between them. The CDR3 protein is CASSLAPGPLGSQPQHF. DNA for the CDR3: TGTGCCAGCAGCTTAGCGCCAGGCCCATTGGGTAGTCAGCCCCAGCATTTT.

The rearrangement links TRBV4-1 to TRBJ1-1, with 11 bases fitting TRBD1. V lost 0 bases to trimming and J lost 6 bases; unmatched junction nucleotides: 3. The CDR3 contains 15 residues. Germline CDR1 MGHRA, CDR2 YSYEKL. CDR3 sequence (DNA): TGCGCCAGCAGCCAAGAGGGACAGGGGGGACCTGAAGCTTTCTTT. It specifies CASSQEGQGGPEAFF.

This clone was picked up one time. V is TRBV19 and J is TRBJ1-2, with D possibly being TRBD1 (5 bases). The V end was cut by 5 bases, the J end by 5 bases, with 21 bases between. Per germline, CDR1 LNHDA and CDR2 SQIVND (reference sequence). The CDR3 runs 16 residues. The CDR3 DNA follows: TGTGCCAGTAGTCCTCAACCGGCGAGGGGAGGGTATGGCTACACCTTC. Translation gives CASSPQPARGGYGYTF.

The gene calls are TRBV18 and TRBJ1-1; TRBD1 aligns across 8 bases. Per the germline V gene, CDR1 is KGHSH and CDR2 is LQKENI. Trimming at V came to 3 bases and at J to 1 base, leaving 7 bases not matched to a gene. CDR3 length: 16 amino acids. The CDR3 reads CASSPRQGASNTEAFF. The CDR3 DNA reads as TGTGCCAGCTCACCTCGGCAGGGGGCGTCGAACACTGAAGCTTTCTTT.

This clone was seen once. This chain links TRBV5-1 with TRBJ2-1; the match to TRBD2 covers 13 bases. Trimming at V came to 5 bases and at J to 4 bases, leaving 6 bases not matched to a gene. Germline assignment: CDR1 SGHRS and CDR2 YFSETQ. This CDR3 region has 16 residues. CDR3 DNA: TGCGCCAGCAGTATACTAGCGGGAGGGAAATACAATGAGCAGTTCTTC. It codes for CASSILAGGKYNEQFF.

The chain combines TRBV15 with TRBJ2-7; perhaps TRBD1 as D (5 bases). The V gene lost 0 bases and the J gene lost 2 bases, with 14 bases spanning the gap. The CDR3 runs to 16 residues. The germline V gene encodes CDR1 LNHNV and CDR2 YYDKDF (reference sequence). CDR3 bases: TGTGCCACCAGCAGAGATCAGGGTTCCGCCGCCTACGAGCAGTACTTC. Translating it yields CATSRDQGSAAYEQYF.

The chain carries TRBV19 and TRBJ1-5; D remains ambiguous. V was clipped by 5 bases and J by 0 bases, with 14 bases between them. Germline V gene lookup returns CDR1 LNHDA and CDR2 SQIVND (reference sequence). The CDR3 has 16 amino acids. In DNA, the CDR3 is TGTGCCAGTAGTTCCGCGGGAGGCTATAGCAATCAGCCCCAGCATTTT. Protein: CASSSAGGYSNQPQHF. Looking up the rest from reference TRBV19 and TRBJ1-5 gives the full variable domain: DGGITQSPKYLFRKEGQNVTLSCEQNLNHDAMYWYRQDPGQGLRLIYYSQIVNDFQKGDIAEGYSVSREKKESFPLTVTSAQKNPTAFYLCASSSAGGYSNQPQHFGDGTRLSIL.

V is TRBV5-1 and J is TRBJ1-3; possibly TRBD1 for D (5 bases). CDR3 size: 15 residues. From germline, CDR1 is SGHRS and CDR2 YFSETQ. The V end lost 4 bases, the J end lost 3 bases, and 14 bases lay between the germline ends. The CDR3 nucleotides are TGCGCCAGCAGCGCGGGGACCCAGGGTGGAAACACCATATATTTT. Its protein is CASSAGTQGGNTIYF. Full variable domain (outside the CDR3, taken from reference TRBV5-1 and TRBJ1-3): KAGVTQTPRYLIKTRGQQVTLSCSPISGHRSVSWYQQTPGQGLQFLFEYFSETQRNKGNFPGRFSGRQFSNSRSEMNVSTLELGDSALYLCASSAGTQGGNTIYFGEGSWLTVV.

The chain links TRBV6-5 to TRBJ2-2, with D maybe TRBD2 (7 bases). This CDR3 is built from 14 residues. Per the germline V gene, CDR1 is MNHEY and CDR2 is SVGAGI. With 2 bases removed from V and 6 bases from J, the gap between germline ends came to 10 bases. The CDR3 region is CASSYTGRAGELFF. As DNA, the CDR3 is TGTGCCAGCAGTTACACAGGGAGGGCCGGGGAGCTGTTTTTT.

The CDR3: CASSMNTGLAGGEQYF. The DNA for the CDR3 is TGCGCCAGCAGTATGAATACGGGACTAGCGGGAGGCGAGCAGTACTTC. V usage is TRBV5-1 and J usage is TRBJ2-7; 15 positions agree with TRBD2. CDR3 size: 16 residues. The V gene's germline CDR1 is SGHRS and CDR2 YFSETQ. J lost 6 bases, V lost 5 bases, and 9 bases had no gene match. Using reference TRBV5-1 and TRBJ2-7 for the parts outside the CDR3, the full variable domain is KAGVTQTPRYLIKTRGQQVTLSCSPISGHRSVSWYQQTPGQGLQFLFEYFSETQRNKGNFPGRFSGRQFSNSRSEMNVSTLELGDSALYLCASSMNTGLAGGEQYFGPGTRLTVT.

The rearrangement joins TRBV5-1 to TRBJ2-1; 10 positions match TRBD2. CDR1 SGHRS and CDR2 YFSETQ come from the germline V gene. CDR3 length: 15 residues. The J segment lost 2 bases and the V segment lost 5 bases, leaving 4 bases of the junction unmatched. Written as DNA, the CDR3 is TGCGCCAGCAGTTTAGCGGGGGGCACCTACAATGAGCAGTTCTTC. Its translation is CASSLAGGTYNEQFF. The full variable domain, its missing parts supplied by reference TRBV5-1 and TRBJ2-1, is KAGVTQTPRYLIKTRGQQVTLSCSPISGHRSVSWYQQTPGQGLQFLFEYFSETQRNKGNFPGRFSGRQFSNSRSEMNVSTLELGDSALYLCASSLAGGTYNEQFFGPGTRLTVL.

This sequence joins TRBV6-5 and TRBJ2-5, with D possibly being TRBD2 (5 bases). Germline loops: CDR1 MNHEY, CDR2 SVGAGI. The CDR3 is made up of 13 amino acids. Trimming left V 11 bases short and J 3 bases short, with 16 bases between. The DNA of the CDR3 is TGTGCCTCTACACGCGCGAGGGAAGAGACCCAGTACTTC. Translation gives CASTRAREETQYF.

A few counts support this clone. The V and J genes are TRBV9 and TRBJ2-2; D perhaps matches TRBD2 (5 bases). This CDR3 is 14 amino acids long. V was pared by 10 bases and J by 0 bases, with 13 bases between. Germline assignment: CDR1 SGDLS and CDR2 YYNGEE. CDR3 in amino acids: CASARLSNTGELFF. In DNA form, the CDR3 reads TGTGCCTCAGCCCGACTATCGAACACCGGGGAGCTGTTTTTT. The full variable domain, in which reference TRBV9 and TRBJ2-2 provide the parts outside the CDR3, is DSGVTQTPKHLITATGQRVTLRCSPRSGDLSVYWYQQSLDQGLQFLIQYYNGEERAKGNILERFSAQQFPDLHSELNLSSLELGDSALYFCASARLSNTGELFFGEGSRLTVL.

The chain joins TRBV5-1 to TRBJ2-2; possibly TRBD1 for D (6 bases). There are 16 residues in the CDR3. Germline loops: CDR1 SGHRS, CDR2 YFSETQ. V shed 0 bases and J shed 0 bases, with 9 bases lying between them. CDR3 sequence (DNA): TGCGCCAGCAGCTTGGGGACAGTCCCGAACACCGGGGAGCTGTTTTTT. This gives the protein CASSLGTVPNTGELFF.

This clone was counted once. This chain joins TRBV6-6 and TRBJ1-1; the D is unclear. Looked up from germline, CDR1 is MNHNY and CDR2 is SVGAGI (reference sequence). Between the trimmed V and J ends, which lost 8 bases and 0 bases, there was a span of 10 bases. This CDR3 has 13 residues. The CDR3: CASEIGVNTEAFF. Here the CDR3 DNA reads TGTGCCAGCGAGATCGGGGTGAACACTGAAGCTTTCTTT.